Following are 2 T cell receptor beta chains from one sample sequenced in a study of blood T cell repertoires in COVID-19. Clones were sequenced by immunoSEQ multiplex PCR, and TCRdb holds only the in-frame ones, with some missing. The sample lists around 300,000 clones, 87% occurring once. The sequenced material came from peripheral blood. The receptors stem from a man younger than 30 with active or convalescent COVID-19.

This rearrangement joins TRBV28 to TRBJ1-1; 10 positions match TRBD1. With V trimmed by 3 bases and J by 4 bases, 8 bases remained unmatched. Germline V gene data show CDR1 as MDHEN and CDR2 as SYDVKM. The CDR3 length is 16 residues. In DNA form, the CDR3 reads TGTGCCAGCAGTTTTTTGATTGGACAGGGGGGCACTGAAGCTTTCTTT. Translating it yields CASSFLIGQGGTEAFF.

The chain joins TRBV5-1 to TRBJ2-1, with 8 bases aligning to TRBD2. The CDR3 loop spans 16 amino acids. Germline assignment: CDR1 SGHRS and CDR2 YFSETQ. Trimming at V came to 4 bases and at J to 0 bases, leaving 6 bases not matched to a gene. The CDR3, as DNA: TGCGCCAGCAGCCGCACCGGGACTAGCTCCTACAATGAGCAGTTCTTC. This gives the protein CASSRTGTSSYNEQFF. Variable domain in full (rest from reference TRBV5-1 and TRBJ2-1): KAGVTQTPRYLIKTRGQQVTLSCSPISGHRSVSWYQQTPGQGLQFLFEYFSETQRNKGNFPGRFSGRQFSNSRSEMNVSTLELGDSALYLCASSRTGTSSYNEQFFGPGTRLTVL.